The clone carrying this T cell receptor beta chain was counted between two and nine times. The V and J ends lost 5 bases and 7 bases respectively, with 9 bases between them. This CDR3 is built from 13 residues. Germline assignment: CDR1 SGHTA and CDR2 FQGTGA. The entry originates in a study of blood T cell repertoires in COVID-19. Study details: Some COVID-19 samples were acute and others convalescent; all came from the United States, Italy and Spain.

Measured with immunoSEQ multiplex PCR; TCRdb has only the in-frame clones, and not every one. This table has fewer than 350,000 clones, 89% appearing once. The J gene is TRBJ1-6, the V gene TRBV7-3; TRBD1 might be the D (5 bases). The sequenced sample was PBMCs or T cells enriched from blood (not recorded which). The TCR originated in a man in his sixties who had recovered from COVID-19. CDR3 loop: CASSRGLNSPLHF. The CDR3 DNA sequence: TGTGCCAGCAGCAGGGGTTTGAATTCACCCCTCCACTTT.